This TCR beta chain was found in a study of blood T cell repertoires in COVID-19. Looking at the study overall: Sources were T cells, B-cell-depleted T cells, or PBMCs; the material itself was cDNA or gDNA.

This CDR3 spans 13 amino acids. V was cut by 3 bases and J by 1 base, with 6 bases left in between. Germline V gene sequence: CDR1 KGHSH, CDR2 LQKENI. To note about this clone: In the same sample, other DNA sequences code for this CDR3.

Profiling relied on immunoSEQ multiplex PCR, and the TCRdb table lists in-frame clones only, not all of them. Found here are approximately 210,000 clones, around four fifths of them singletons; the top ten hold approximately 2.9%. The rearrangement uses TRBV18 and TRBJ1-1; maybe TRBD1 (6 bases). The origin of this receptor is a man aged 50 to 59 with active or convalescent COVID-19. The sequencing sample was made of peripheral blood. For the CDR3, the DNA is TGTGCCAGCTCACCGGGACAGAACACTGAAGCTTTCTTT. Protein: CASSPGQNTEAFF.